Given below is one T cell receptor (beta chain) in context. This entry is derived from a study of blood T cell repertoires in COVID-19. Study as a whole: Sites across the United States, Italy and Spain contributed samples from acute and convalescent COVID-19. Sample material is recorded as cDNA or gDNA derived from T cells, B-cell-depleted T cells, or PBMCs.

Germline-derived CDR1 and CDR2 are MNHEY and SVGAGI. V lost 4 bases to trimming and J lost 8 bases, with 14 bases between them. The CDR3 has 13 residues. Generated by immunoSEQ multiplex PCR, the TCRdb table keeps only in-frame clones and is missing some. The repertoire holds about 54,000 clones, roughly four fifths seen once, with 1.9% in the top ten. The V and J genes are TRBV6-5 and TRBJ1-1, with a tentative D call TRBD1 (6 bases). The sequencing input was peripheral blood. This TCR was sampled from a woman in her sixties with acute or convalescent COVID-19. This CDR3 is CASSSPGHREAFF. The CDR3, as DNA: TGTGCCAGCAGTTCGCCGGGACATAGGGAAGCTTTCTTT.